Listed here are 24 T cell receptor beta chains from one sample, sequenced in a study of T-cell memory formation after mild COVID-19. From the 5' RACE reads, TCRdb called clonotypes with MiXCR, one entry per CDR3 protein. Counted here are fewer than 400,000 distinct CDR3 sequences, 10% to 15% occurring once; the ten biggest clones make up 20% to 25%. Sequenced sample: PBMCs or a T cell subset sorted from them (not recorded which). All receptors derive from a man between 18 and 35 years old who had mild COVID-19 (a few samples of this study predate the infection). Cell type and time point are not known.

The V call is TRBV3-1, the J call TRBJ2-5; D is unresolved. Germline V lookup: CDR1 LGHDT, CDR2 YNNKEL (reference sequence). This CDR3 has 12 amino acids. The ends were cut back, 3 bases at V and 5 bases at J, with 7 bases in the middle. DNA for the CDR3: TGTGCCAGCAGCCACTTCGGGGAGACCCAGTACTTC. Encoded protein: CASSHFGETQYF.

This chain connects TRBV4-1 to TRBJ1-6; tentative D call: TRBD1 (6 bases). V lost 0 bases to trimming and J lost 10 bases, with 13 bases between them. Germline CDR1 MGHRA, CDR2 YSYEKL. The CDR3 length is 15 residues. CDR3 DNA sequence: TGCGCCAGCAGCCAAGATATCGGGGGCCGGTCACCCCTCCACTTT. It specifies CASSQDIGGRSPLHF.

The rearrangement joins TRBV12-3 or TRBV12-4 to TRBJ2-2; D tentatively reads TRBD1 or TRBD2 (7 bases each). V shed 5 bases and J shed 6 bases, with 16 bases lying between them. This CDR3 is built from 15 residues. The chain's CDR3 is CASSTGEGYAGELFF. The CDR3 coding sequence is TGTGCCAGCAGTACAGGGGAGGGTTACGCCGGGGAGCTGTTTTTT.

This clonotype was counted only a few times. The CDR3 DNA reads TGTGCCAGCAGCTCCACCCCGCTAGGGGGGACAGGAGGTAACAATGAGCAGTTCTTC. It yields the protein CASSSTPLGGTGGNNEQFF. The J gene is TRBJ2-1, the V gene TRBV7-3; 8 bases fit TRBD1. This CDR3 region has 19 residues. Germline loops: CDR1 SGHTA, CDR2 FQGTGA. Losses at the gene ends were 4 bases for V and 5 bases for J; bases not matched to a gene: 19. The variable domain in full, with the rest retrieved from reference TRBV7-3 and TRBJ2-1, is GAGVSQTPSNKVTEKGKYVELRCDPISGHTALYWYRQSLGQGPEFLIYFQGTGAADDSGLPNDRFFAVRPEGSVSTLKIQRTERGDSAVYLCASSSTPLGGTGGNNEQFFGPGTRLTVL.

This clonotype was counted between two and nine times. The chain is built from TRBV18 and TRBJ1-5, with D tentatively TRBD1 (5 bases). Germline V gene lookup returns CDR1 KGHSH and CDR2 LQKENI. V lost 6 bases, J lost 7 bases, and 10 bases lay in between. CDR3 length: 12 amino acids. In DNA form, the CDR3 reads TGTGCCAGCTCCCCTGGGGACCAGCCCCAGCATTTT. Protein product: CASSPGDQPQHF.

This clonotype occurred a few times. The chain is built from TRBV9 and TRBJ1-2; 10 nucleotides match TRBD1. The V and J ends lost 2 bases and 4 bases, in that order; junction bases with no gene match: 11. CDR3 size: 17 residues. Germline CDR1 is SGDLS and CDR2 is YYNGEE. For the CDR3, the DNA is TGTGCCAGCAGCGTCCTTAAGACAGGGGGCACCTTCTATGGCTACACCTTC. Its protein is CASSVLKTGGTFYGYTF.

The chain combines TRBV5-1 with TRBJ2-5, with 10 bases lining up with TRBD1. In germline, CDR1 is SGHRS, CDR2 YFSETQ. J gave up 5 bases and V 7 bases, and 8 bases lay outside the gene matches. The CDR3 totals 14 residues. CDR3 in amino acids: CASGTTGGGETQYF. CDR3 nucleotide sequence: TGCGCCAGCGGGACGACAGGGGGCGGCGAGACCCAGTACTTC.

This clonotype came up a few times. Written as DNA, the CDR3 is TGCGCCAGCAGCAGCGTAACGTACGAGCAGTACTTC. This sequence encodes CASSSVTYEQYF. The chain is built from TRBV10-2 and TRBJ2-7; D ambiguous. CDR1 is WSHSY, CDR2 SAAADI, per germline. With 6 bases removed from V and 4 bases from J, the gap between germline ends came to 10 bases. This CDR3 spans 12 amino acids.

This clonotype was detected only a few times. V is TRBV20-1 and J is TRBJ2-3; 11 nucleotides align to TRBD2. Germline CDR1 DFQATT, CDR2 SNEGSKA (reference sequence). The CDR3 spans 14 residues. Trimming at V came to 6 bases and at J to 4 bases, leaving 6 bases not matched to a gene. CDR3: CSAVSGGAADTQYF. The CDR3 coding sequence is TGCAGTGCAGTTAGCGGGGGGGCCGCAGATACGCAGTATTTT.

The CDR3 DNA reads as TGTGCCAGCAGTTTAGCGCCAACCTACAATGAGCAGTTCTTC. Residues: CASSLAPTYNEQFF. The V call is TRBV12-3 or TRBV12-4, the J call TRBJ2-1; D gene uncertain. Trimming left V 0 bases short and J 2 bases short, with 5 bases between. CDR3 length equals 14 residues.

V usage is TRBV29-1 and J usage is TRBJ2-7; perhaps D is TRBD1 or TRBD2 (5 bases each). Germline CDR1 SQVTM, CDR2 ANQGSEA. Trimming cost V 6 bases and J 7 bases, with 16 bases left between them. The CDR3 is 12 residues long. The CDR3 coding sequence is TGCAGCGTAGGGGCTTACGGAGGAGAGCAGTACTTC. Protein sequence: CSVGAYGGEQYF.

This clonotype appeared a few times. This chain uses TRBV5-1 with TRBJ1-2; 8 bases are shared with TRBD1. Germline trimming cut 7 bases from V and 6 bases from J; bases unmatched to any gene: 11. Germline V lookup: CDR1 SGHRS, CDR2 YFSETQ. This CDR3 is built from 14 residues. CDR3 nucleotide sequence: TGCGCCAGCCGGGACAGGTCAGGCCGGGATGGCTACACCTTC. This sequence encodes CASRDRSGRDGYTF.

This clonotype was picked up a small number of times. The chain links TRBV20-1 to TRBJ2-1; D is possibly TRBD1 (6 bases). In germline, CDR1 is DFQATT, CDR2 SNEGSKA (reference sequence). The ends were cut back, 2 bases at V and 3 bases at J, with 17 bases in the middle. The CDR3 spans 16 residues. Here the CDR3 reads CSARPQGTSYYNEQFF. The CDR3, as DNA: TGCAGTGCTAGACCGCAGGGGACGTCTTACTACAATGAGCAGTTCTTC.

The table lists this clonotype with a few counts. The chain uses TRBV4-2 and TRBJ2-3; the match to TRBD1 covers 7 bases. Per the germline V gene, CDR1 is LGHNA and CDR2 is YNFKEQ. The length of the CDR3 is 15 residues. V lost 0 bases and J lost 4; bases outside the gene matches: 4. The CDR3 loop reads CASSQETGIADTQYF. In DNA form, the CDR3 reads TGTGCCAGCAGCCAAGAGACAGGGATCGCAGATACGCAGTATTTT.

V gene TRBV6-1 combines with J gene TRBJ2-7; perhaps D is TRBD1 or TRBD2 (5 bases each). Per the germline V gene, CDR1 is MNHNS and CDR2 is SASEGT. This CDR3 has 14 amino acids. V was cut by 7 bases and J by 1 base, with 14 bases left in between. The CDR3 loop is CASNPGRISYEQYV. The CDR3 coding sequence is TGTGCCAGCAACCCGGGACGGATTTCCTACGAGCAGTACGTC.

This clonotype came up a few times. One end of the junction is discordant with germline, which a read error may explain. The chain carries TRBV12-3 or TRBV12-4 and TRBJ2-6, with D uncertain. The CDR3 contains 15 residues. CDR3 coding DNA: TGCGTCAGCAGTTTGCCTGGGCTTGGGGCCAACGTCCTGACTTTC. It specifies CVSSLPGLGANVLTF.

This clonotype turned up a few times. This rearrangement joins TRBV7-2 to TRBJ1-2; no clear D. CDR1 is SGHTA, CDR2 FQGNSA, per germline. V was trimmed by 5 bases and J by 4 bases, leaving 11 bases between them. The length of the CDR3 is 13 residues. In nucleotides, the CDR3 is TGTGCCAGCAGCCCGCCCTCGGGCTATGGCTACACCTTC. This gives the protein CASSPPSGYGYTF.

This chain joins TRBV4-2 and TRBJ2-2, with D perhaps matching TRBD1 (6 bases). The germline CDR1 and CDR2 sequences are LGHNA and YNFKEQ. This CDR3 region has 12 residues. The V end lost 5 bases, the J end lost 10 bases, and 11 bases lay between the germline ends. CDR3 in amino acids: CASSYRASELFF. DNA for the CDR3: TGTGCCAGCAGCTACAGGGCCTCGGAGCTGTTTTTT.

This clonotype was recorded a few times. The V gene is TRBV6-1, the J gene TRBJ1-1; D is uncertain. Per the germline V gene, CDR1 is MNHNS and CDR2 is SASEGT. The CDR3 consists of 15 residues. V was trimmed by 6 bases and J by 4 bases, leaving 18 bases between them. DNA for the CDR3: TGTGCCAGCAGAAGAATGGATGGGGTAGGCACTGAAGCTTTCTTT. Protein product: CASRRMDGVGTEAFF.

The CDR3 DNA reads TGCAGTGCTGAATTAGCGGGAGGGGTAGAGACCCAGTACTTC. This gives the protein CSAELAGGVETQYF. The chain has TRBV20-1 and TRBJ2-5, with TRBD2 matching over 11 bases. J gave up 4 bases and V 5 bases, and 6 bases lay outside the gene matches. CDR3 length: 14 residues. Germline CDR1 DFQATT, CDR2 SNEGSKA (reference sequence).

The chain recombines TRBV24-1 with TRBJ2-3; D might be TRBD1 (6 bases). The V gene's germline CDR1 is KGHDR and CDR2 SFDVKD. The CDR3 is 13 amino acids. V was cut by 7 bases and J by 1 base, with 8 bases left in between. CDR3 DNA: TGTGCCACCAGACAGGGAGGCACAGATACGCAGTATTTT. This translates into CATRQGGTDTQYF.

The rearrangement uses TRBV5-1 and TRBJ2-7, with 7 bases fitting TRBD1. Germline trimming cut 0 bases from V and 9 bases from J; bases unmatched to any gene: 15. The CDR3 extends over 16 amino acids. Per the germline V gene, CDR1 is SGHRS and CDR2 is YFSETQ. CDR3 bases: TGCGCCAGCAGCTTGGCCGTGATGGGACAGCGCCTGGGGCAGTACTTC. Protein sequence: CASSLAVMGQRLGQYF.

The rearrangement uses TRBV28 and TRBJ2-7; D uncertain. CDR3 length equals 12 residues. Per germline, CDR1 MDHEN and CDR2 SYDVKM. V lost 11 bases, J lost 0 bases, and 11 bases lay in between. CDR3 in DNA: TGTGCCGCCGCCGGAAACTCCTACGAGCAGTACGTC. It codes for CAAAGNSYEQYV.

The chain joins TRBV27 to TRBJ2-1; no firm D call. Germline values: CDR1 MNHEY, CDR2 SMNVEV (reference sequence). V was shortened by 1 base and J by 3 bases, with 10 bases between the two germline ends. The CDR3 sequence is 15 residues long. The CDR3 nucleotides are TGTGCCAGCAGTTTATTGGGCGGATTCTACAATGAGCAGTTCTTC. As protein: CASSLLGGFYNEQFF.